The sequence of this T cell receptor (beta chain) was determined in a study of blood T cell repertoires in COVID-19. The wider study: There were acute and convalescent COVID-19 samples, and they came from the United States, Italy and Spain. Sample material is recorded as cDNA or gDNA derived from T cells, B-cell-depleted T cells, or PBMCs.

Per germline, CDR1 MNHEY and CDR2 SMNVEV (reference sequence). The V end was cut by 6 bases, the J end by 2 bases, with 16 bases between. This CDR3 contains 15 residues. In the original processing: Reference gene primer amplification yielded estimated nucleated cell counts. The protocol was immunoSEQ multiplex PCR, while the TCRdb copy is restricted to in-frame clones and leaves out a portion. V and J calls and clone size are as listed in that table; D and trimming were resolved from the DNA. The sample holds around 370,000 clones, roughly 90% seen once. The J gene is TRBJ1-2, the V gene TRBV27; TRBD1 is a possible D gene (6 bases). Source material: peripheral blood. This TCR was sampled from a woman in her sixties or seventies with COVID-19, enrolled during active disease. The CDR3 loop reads CASRGWDTLNYGYTF. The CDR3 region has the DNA TGTGCCAGCAGGGGTTGGGACACGTTAAACTATGGCTACACCTTC.